This T cell receptor beta chain came from a study of technical replicates of blood from a handful of donors. The CDR3 covers 14 residues. The J segment lost 4 bases and the V segment lost 4 bases, leaving 5 bases of the junction unmatched. In germline, CDR1 is SGHRS, CDR2 YFSETQ. Sequencing was performed with immunoSEQ multiplex PCR; in TCRdb, only in-frame clones are kept and a portion is missing. The data contain roughly 80,000 clones, 90% to 95% of them seen just once; the ten biggest clones take up about 0.4%. The rearrangement uses TRBV5-1 and TRBJ1-3; 7 positions match TRBD1. Material: T cells isolated from PBMCs. The sequence was obtained from a human donor in good health. CDR3 sequence: CASSPDRAGNTIYF. In DNA, the CDR3 is TGCGCCAGCAGCCCCGACAGGGCGGGAAACACCATATATTTT.